This entry is about one T cell receptor beta chain. The sample belongs to a study of blood T cell repertoires in COVID-19. Study overall: COVID-19 samples collected from the United States, Italy and Spain covered acute and convalescent phases. T cells, B-cell-depleted T cells, or PBMCs supplied cDNA or gDNA.

Original data processing: Amplification with reference gene primers provided the estimates of nucleated cell counts. Profiled with immunoSEQ multiplex PCR; TCRdb holds only in-frame clones, not every one. From that table come the V and J calls and clone size; the DNA was used to work out D and trimming. The sample lists 70,000 to 75,000 clones; about four fifths were seen once. This TCR was recovered from a woman in her 70s with acute or convalescent COVID-19. The sample was peripheral blood.

CDR3 DNA sequence: TGTGCCAGCAGCTTAATTCCGGGCGGGACTACCGGCCCGGAGACCCAGTACTTC. Protein sequence: CASSLIPGGTTGPETQYF. V is TRBV7-2 and J is TRBJ2-5, with 7 bases fitting TRBD2. Trimming at V came to 2 bases and at J to 5 bases, leaving 17 bases not matched to a gene. Germline CDR1 and CDR2: SGHTA and FQGNSA. This CDR3 has 18 amino acids.